This T cell receptor (beta chain) was sequenced in a study of identical twins (dated by TCRdb to the mid-2010s). In the study overall: The study deep-sequenced TCR alpha and beta repertoires from monozygotic twins, unrelated adults of various ages and cord blood to test whether fetal clonotypes persist. To rule out contamination, the twin experiments were replicated at different times with different library preparation protocols.

Results and caveats for the whole study, not just this receptor: In monozygotic twins, recombination models systematically underestimated out-of-frame TCR alpha sharing, but the models matched the sharing seen between unrelated individuals. Compared with coincidental sharing between unrelated individuals, out-of-frame TCR alpha sequences shared between twins showed an excess of sequences with low generation probability. A weaker excess of twin sharing was found in beta out-of-frame sequences because the signal-to-noise ratio was lowered by fewer shared sequences. Because the same donors could not be followed over many years, the conclusions relied on cross-sectional statistical analysis. Abundant cord blood beta clonotypes carried fewer insertions; young adult naive repertoires showed a weaker similar trend, while memory repertoires showed none. Invariant T cells such as MAIT and iNKT could partly confound zero-insertion analyses, though diverse VJ usage argued against this for most clonotypes.

Every donor in the study was a healthy Caucasian. Three pairs of female monozygotic twins, all aged 18 to 29 years, were included in the twin cohort. RNA for TCR libraries was isolated from peripheral blood mononuclear cells. Receptor libraries were prepared by 5' RACE. Sequencing was carried out with an Illumina HiSeq 2000. A universal primer binding site was added through template switching, and the final cDNA carried a unique molecular identifier so that TCR cDNA molecules could be counted accurately. Specific primers in the conserved constant-segment region were used to synthesize first-strand cDNA for the TCR alpha and beta chains. To control for contamination, every cDNA library carried two barcodes: a SMART-Mk sample barcode plus Illumina barcodes. TruSeq adapter sequences, together with Illumina sample barcodes, were added in two successive PCR steps. Sequencing of the TCR alpha and beta cDNA libraries was done on the Illumina HiSeq platform using custom primers. In the source study's methods: Raw reads were processed with MiGEC to extract unique molecular identifiers, and MiXCR was used to determine CDR3 positions. For each individual, recombination models were inferred using an EM algorithm with the repgenHMM and IGoR tools. Shared clonotype analysis was performed with the tcR package in R, normalizing sharing by the product of cloneset sizes. Out-of-frame nonproductive sequences were analyzed to study raw recombination free of thymic and clonal selection effects. TCRdb reanalyzed the raw reads on its own, using fastp at Q25 for trimming and MiXCR for clone calling, and kept in-frame beta chains. Rows with a matching CDR3 protein are joined into one entry that keeps the most common DNA and genes. TCRdb, rather than the study authors, made the V and J calls. Recorded for this sample are some 790,000 distinct CDR3 sequences; roughly 20% of them occurred a single time. 10% to 15% of the sample rests with the top ten.

Turning to this clonotype: Its antigen has not been determined. Qualities for individual bases were not recorded, and no much larger clone is one base off.

The same sample was also studied in work on T cells expressing NK-cell markers. That second publication adds: Under ten donors provided sorted CD3+CD56+NKG2C+, CD3+CD56+NKG2C- and CD3+CD56-NKG2C+ T-cell subsets, whose TCR beta-chain repertoires were profiled. Seven of the eight sequenced donors were HCMV-seropositive and one was HCMV-seronegative. In several experiments an anti-gammadeltaTCR antibody was added to restrict sorting to alphabetaTCR-expressing T cells. For several donors, the dominant CD3+CD56+NKG2C+ clonotypes were among the top 10 CD8+ clonotypes and accounted for roughly 1.0-8% of CD8+ T cells. Those dominant clonotypes were again the most abundant among CD3+CD56-NKG2C+ cells in several donors, at roughly 25-65%. Whether the expanded NKG2C-expressing T cell clones were specific for HCMV antigens remained unclear. All eight donors whose samples were sequenced were randomly selected healthy volunteers, three of them men and five women. HCMV serostatus was determined by detecting HCMV-specific IgG in serum with a commercial ELISA kit. For about 6 donors, unsorted PBMC were also used to sequence bulk peripheral blood T-cell repertoires. MIGEC handled demultiplexing of the reads and grouping by UMI, while MiTCR was used to assemble and quantify clonotypes. To exclude erroneous sequences, only TCR cDNA sequences supported by at least two reads were retained. The tcR package was used for downstream repertoire analysis, with clonotypes matched between fractions based on CDR3 nucleotide sequence plus V segment. VDJmatch was used to annotate antigen specificity against VDJdb, with one amino acid substitution in CDR3 allowed.

The sequenced material came from PBMCs. This clonotype was sampled from a woman younger than 35 in good health.

The nucleotide sequence is TGTGCCAGCTTACAGGGGGCGCCGGGTGAAGCTTTCTTT. Its protein reads: CASLQGAPGEAFF. In this chain, TRBV21-1 is recombined with TRBJ1-1; the table assigns TRBD1, which was not confirmed against the DNA. TRBV21-1 is a listed pseudogene. CDR3 length: 13 amino acids, cysteine to phenylalanine. Just CDR3 DNA is preserved here, 39 bases in frame from base 1.